Each of the 12 T cell receptor beta chains below was sequenced from the same sample in a study of control samples from healthy donors and cancer patients. The data were produced by immunoSEQ multiplex PCR, yet TCRdb's version contains in-frame clones alone and is incomplete. Of 150,000 to 180,000 clones in the sample, roughly 94% were seen once. The sequenced material came from blood. The receptors originated from a man aged 40-49 years in good health.

The chain is built from TRBV7-2 and TRBJ1-4, with a weak D call TRBD1 (6 bases). CDR1 and CDR2 (germline): SGHTA, FQGNSA. The germline V and J ends were trimmed by 5 bases and 5 bases, with 24 bases remaining between them. CDR3 length: 18 residues. CDR3 DNA: TGTGCCAGCAGCACCCGGGCGGGGGGCGGAAAACTAAATGAAAAACTGTTTTTT. It yields the protein CASSTRAGGGKLNEKLFF.

This clone was picked up one time. Other DNA sequences within the sample encode an identical CDR3. The V gene is TRBV20-1, the J gene TRBJ2-3, with 8 bases aligning to TRBD1. CDR3 size: 16 residues. Germline trimming cut 5 bases from V and 1 base from J; bases unmatched to any gene: 11. CDR1 and CDR2 (germline): DFQATT, SNEGSKA (reference sequence). The CDR3 sequence is CSARGAGQARTDTQYF. CDR3 DNA: TGCAGTGCTCGTGGGGCGGGACAGGCCCGCACAGATACGCAGTATTTT.

The CDR3 DNA is TGTGCCAGCAGCGAGACTAGCGGGGGGCCAGCCAAAAACATTCAGTACTTC. It specifies CASSETSGGPAKNIQYF. The chain has TRBV7-9 and TRBJ2-4; 13 bases fit TRBD2. The germline gives CDR1 SEHNR, CDR2 FQNEAQ (reference sequence). The CDR3 is made up of 17 amino acids. The V segment lost 5 bases and the J segment 0 bases; nucleotides outside the gene matches: 4.

The chain employs TRBV7-2 and TRBJ1-5; D is uncertain. The germline gives CDR1 SGHTA, CDR2 FQGNSA. The length of the CDR3 is 15 residues. Trimming left V 5 bases short and J 0 bases short, with 11 bases between. The CDR3 reads CASSPSLSSNQPQHF. CDR3 nucleotide sequence: TGTGCCAGCAGCCCCAGTTTGAGTAGCAATCAGCCCCAGCATTTT.

In its sample, this clone was seen once. This chain uses TRBV6-5 with TRBJ1-5; 9 bases agree with TRBD1. This CDR3 spans 15 amino acids. V lost 6 bases to trimming and J lost 4 bases; unmatched junction nucleotides: 7. CDR1 MNHEY and CDR2 SVGAGI come from the germline V gene. The CDR3 DNA follows: TGTGCCAGCAGCCTTAAGGGACAGGGTAATCAGCCCCAGCATTTT. As protein: CASSLKGQGNQPQHF.

The V call is TRBV7-2, the J call TRBJ2-3; 8 positions match TRBD1. The CDR3 totals 14 residues. Looked up from germline, CDR1 is SGHTA and CDR2 is FQGNSA. Unmatched junction bases numbered 0, after V lost 3 bases and J lost 1 base. CDR3 sequence (DNA): TGTGCCAGCAGCTTGGACAGGGGCACAGATACGCAGTATTTT. Translation: CASSLDRGTDTQYF.

The V and J genes are TRBV6-2 or TRBV6-3 and TRBJ2-2, with 7 bases matching TRBD2. The CDR3 consists of 15 residues. CDR1 MNHEY and CDR2 SVGEGT come from the germline V gene. V lost 3 bases to trimming and J lost 8 bases; unmatched junction nucleotides: 9. The CDR3: CASSYLGLGPGELFF. DNA of the CDR3: TGTGCCAGCAGTTATCTTGGACTAGGTCCAGGGGAGCTGTTTTTT.

The CDR3 loop reads CASSPGGAAISYEQYF. Written as DNA, the CDR3 is TGTGCCAGCAGCCCCGGCGGGGCAGCTATCTCCTACGAGCAGTACTTC. The J gene is TRBJ2-7, the V gene TRBV7-2, with a tentative D call TRBD2 (6 bases). The CDR3 has 16 residues. The germline gives CDR1 SGHTA, CDR2 FQGNSA. Trimming took off 5 bases at V and 0 bases at J, with 17 bases between the two ends. Based on the CDR3 plus reference TRBV7-2 and TRBJ2-7, the full variable domain is GAGVSQSPSNKVTEKGKDVELRCDPISGHTALYWYRQSLGQGLEFLIYFQGNSAPDKSGLPSDRFSAERTGGSVSTLTIQRTQQEDSAVYLCASSPGGAAISYEQYFGPGTRLTVT.

The gene calls are TRBV24-1 and TRBJ2-6; 7 bases are a match to TRBD1. Germline loops: CDR1 KGHDR, CDR2 SFDVKD. CDR3 length: 17 amino acids. V lost 4 bases to trimming and J lost 2 bases; unmatched junction nucleotides: 7. The DNA for the CDR3 is TGTGCCACCAGTGACCGACCAGACAGGGCTGGGGCCAACGTCCTGACTTTC. This translates into CATSDRPDRAGANVLTF.

This chain connects TRBV7-9 to TRBJ1-3; D is unclear. This CDR3 is 12 amino acids long. V was pared by 5 bases and J by 5 bases, with 7 bases between. Germline loops: CDR1 SEHNR, CDR2 FQNEAQ (reference sequence). As DNA, the CDR3 is TGTGCCAGCAGCCCCAGGCGAAACACCATATATTTT. Protein product: CASSPRRNTIYF.

The V gene is TRBV28, the J gene TRBJ1-1; D gene unclear. Deletions cut 3 bases from V and 3 bases from J, with 8 bases between. Per germline, CDR1 MDHEN and CDR2 SYDVKM. This CDR3 comprises 13 residues. The CDR3 protein is CASSFSRDTEAFF. The DNA for the CDR3 is TGTGCCAGCAGTTTCTCCCGGGACACTGAAGCTTTCTTT.

The chain uses TRBV30 and TRBJ2-7, with no clear D. Trimming left V 2 bases short and J 3 bases short, with 8 bases between. The germline CDR1 and CDR2 sequences are GTSNPN and SVGIG (reference sequence). The CDR3 covers 12 residues. The chain's CDR3 is CAWSPPNYEQYF. In nucleotides, the CDR3 is TGTGCCTGGAGTCCCCCCAACTACGAGCAGTACTTC.